A single sample is the source of the 9 T cell receptor beta chains below, sequenced in a study of early T cells in non-severe SARS-CoV-2 infection. Via MiXCR, TCRdb re-called the 5' RACE reads, giving one row per CDR3 protein. The repertoire holds tens of thousands of distinct CDR3 sequences, around 10% seen once, with 17% in the top ten. Specimen: whole blood. The receptors shown here come from an adult who was a healthcare worker with PCR-confirmed SARS-CoV-2 infection or an uninfected control (not recorded which).

The chain uses TRBV6-2 or TRBV6-3 and TRBJ2-7; 7 bases line up with TRBD2. CDR1 and CDR2 from the germline V gene are MNHEY and SVGEGT. V was pared by 2 bases and J by 4 bases, with 14 bases of the junction left unmatched. CDR3 length: 17 residues. CDR3: CASSYHRGGRTFYEQYF. As DNA, the CDR3 is TGTGCCAGCAGTTACCACCGCGGGGGACGGACCTTTTACGAGCAGTACTTC.

This clonotype was detected ten times or more. The chain recombines TRBV20-1 with TRBJ2-2; maybe TRBD2 (5 bases). In germline, CDR1 is DFQATT, CDR2 SNEGSKA (reference sequence). This CDR3 is 14 amino acids long. With 6 bases removed from V and 0 bases from J, the gap between germline ends came to 11 bases. The CDR3 spells CSAPLAPNTGELFF. The CDR3 bases are TGCAGTGCGCCCTTAGCGCCGAACACCGGGGAGCTGTTTTTT.

This clonotype was seen many times. The CDR3, as DNA: TGTGCCAGCAGTGAGGATGGACTAGCCGCGAATGAGCAGTTCTTC. Encoded protein: CASSEDGLAANEQFF. The J gene is TRBJ2-1, the V gene TRBV25-1; 8 bases match TRBD2. From germline, CDR1 is MGHDK and CDR2 SYGVNS. J lost 7 bases, V lost 3 bases, and 8 bases had no gene match. The CDR3 extends over 15 amino acids.

Ten or more counts support this clonotype. V gene TRBV7-8 combines with J gene TRBJ2-5; D gene uncertain. V dropped 3 bases and J dropped 2 bases, with 7 bases sitting between them. Germline V CDR1 and CDR2: SGHVS, FQNEAQ. CDR3 length: 13 residues. CDR3 residues: CASSLPAQETQYF. CDR3 in DNA: TGTGCCAGCAGCTTGCCAGCTCAAGAGACCCAGTACTTC.

This clonotype was detected a few times. The chain links TRBV6-1 to TRBJ2-7; TRBD1 is a possible D gene (6 bases). Germline V gives CDR1 MNHNS, CDR2 SASEGT. Deletions cut 9 bases from V and 1 base from J, with 13 bases between. The CDR3 loop spans 13 amino acids. This CDR3 reads CASHREFSYEQYF. CDR3 bases: TGTGCCAGTCACAGGGAATTTTCCTACGAGCAGTACTTC.

This clonotype has more than one count but fewer than ten. The rearrangement uses TRBV25-1 and TRBJ2-5; D is possibly TRBD1 or TRBD2 (6 bases each). From germline, CDR1 is MGHDK and CDR2 SYGVNS. CDR3 length: 14 residues. V lost 4 bases and J 1 base, leaving 10 bases between the germline ends. The CDR3 nucleotides are TGTGCCAGCAGTGTGGGGGGCTTCCAAGAGACCCAGTACTTC. Its protein product is CASSVGGFQETQYF.

V usage is TRBV5-1 and J usage is TRBJ2-1, with 11 bases matching TRBD2. The CDR3 has 15 amino acids. V was pared by 0 bases and J by 7 bases, with 3 bases of the junction left unmatched. Germline V lookup: CDR1 SGHRS, CDR2 YFSETQ. The CDR3 reads CASSLELAGANEQFF. Written as DNA, the CDR3 is TGCGCCAGCAGCTTGGAACTAGCGGGAGCTAATGAGCAGTTCTTC.

This clonotype was counted many times. The chain is built from TRBV19 and TRBJ2-2; TRBD1 matches at 8 bases. Germline-derived CDR1 and CDR2 are LNHDA and SQIVND (reference sequence). V was clipped by 6 bases and J by 0 bases; unmatched bases: 3. The CDR3 is 15 residues long. CDR3 sequence: CASRPGGPNTGELFF. CDR3 DNA: TGTGCCAGTAGGCCAGGGGGCCCGAACACCGGGGAGCTGTTTTTT. Full variable domain (rest looked up from reference TRBV19 and TRBJ2-2): DGGITQSPKYLFRKEGQNVTLSCEQNLNHDAMYWYRQDPGQGLRLIYYSQIVNDFQKGDIAEGYSVSREKKESFPLTVTSAQKNPTAFYLCASRPGGPNTGELFFGEGSRLTVL.

The chain employs TRBV5-1 and TRBJ2-3; 10 nucleotides align to TRBD2. V lost 5 bases to trimming and J lost 6 bases; unmatched junction nucleotides: 6. CDR1 is SGHRS and CDR2 is YFSETQ in the germline V gene. The CDR3 loop spans 14 amino acids. The CDR3 region is CASRLAGVDDTQYF. CDR3 bases: TGCGCCAGCAGGCTAGCGGGAGTCGATGATACGCAGTATTTT.